This T cell receptor beta chain was captured in a study of T cells after somatic rescue of genetic block. Data came from immunoSEQ multiplex PCR; TCRdb stores just in-frame clones and leaves some out. The sample lists some 9,200 clones, 74% occurring once. This CDR3 is built from 14 residues. The germline gives CDR1 SNHLY, CDR2 FYNNEI. The germline V and J ends were trimmed by 4 bases and 1 base, with 10 bases remaining between them. This sequence joins TRBV2 and TRBJ2-5, with D tentatively TRBD2 (6 bases). The sequence was collected from a boy between 10 and 17 years old. The sequenced sample consisted of peripheral blood mononuclear cells (PBMCs). CDR3 residues: CASSVGRGQETQYF. CDR3 sequence (DNA): TGTGCCAGCAGTGTTGGGCGGGGCCAAGAGACCCAGTACTTC.